This entry is about one T cell receptor (beta chain). The data were obtained in a study of blood T cell repertoires in COVID-19. For the study at large: Collection of acute and convalescent COVID-19 samples took place in the United States, Italy and Spain.

The CDR3 covers 16 residues. Germline lookup yields CDR1 SGHTS and CDR2 YDEGEE. V lost 3 bases and J 4 bases, leaving 14 bases between the germline ends. This table comes from immunoSEQ multiplex PCR, and its TCRdb copy is limited to in-frame clones, with some not included. The sample has around 250,000 clones; 75% to 90% are singletons. Participants spanned ages roughly 18 to 90 years and resided in some 22 US areas. The sample comprised PBMCs or T cells enriched from blood (not recorded which). The chain joins TRBV5-8 to TRBJ1-6; no clear D. This sequence was found in a woman in her thirties or forties who had been exposed to COVID-19. CDR3 DNA sequence: TGTGCCAGCAGCTCAGGATCCAACCCTTATAATTCACCCCTCCACTTT. This translates into CASSSGSNPYNSPLHF.